This T cell receptor (beta chain) was identified in a study of CD8+CD57+ T cells in acquired aplastic anemia (dated 2018 in TCRdb). The study in broad terms: DNA extracted from sorted CD4+ and CD8+ cells had a mean of about 3 ug, with a range of 0.2 to 27.4 ug. CD8+CD57+ expansion was defined as a frequency above the mean frequency observed in healthy subjects.

Overall study results and their limits: Some 30 CD8+ CDR3 sequences were shared between patients and controls but appeared highly expressed in patients and within their immunodominant clones. Patients and healthy controls showed no significant difference in CD8+ Simpson's diversity (P=0.060).

The patients picked for sequencing were ones in whom flow cytometry had shown an expansion of CD8+CD57+ cells. All patients had severe acquired aplastic anemia diagnosed by International Study of Aplastic Anemia and Agranulocytosis and Camitta criteria. No therapy had been received by the patients at the time of blood sampling. TCR repertoires of sorted CD4+ and CD8+ blood T cells from severe aplastic anemia patients and healthy subjects were deep-sequenced in the study. In the USA, patient enrollment took place under clinicaltrials.gov protocols 00001620, 01623167, 00001397, 00071045, 00081523 and 00961064. Ficoll-Paque density gradient centrifugation was used to isolate peripheral blood mononuclear cells. Before DNA extraction, CD4+ and CD8+ T cells were sorted with FACS or magnetic beads. This clonotype was counted many times. What antigen it recognizes has not been identified. Base qualities are not at hand, and no much larger clone is one base apart.

Genomic DNA was used as template for profiling of TCR beta VDJ combinations and CDR3 sequences. An Illumina HiSeq 2000 was the platform used for TCR repertoire sequencing. From the authors' description of their analysis: TRBV/TRBJ rearrangement plots, CDR3 size and DJ length profiles, and Simpson's diversity index were used to assess repertoires. The most abundant DNA sequence in the deep sequencing data was taken as the immunodominant clone. CDR3 amino acid sequences were screened for sharing across subjects and compared with published repertoires and the VDJdb database. Using fastp at Q25 and MiXCR, TCRdb reprocessed the public reads and kept productive beta chains. Rows with a matching CDR3 protein are joined into one entry that keeps the most common DNA and genes. The V and J calls and clone size are TCRdb's, not the authors'. Counted in this sample were more than 150,000 distinct CDR3 sequences; about 44% of them appeared once. The ten largest clones represent 10% to 15% of the sample.

The receptor's source is a human donor with aplastic anemia. The sample was sorted CD4+, CD8+, or CD8+CD57+ T cells (not recorded which) from PBMCs.

The CDR3 here reads CASSIGQGYGYTF. The DNA sequence is TGTGCCAGCAGTATCGGACAGGGGTATGGCTACACCTTC. In this chain, TRBV12-3 or TRBV12-4 is recombined with TRBJ1-2; 9 central bases correspond to TRBD1. V lost 5 bases and J lost 5 bases, and the count of bases not matched to a germline gene is 3. Measured from the cysteine to the phenylalanine, the CDR3 is 13 residues long. Only the CDR3 DNA is retained, 39 bases long and in frame from the first base.